This T cell receptor beta chain is drawn from a study of blood T cell repertoires in COVID-19. For the study at large: Material from acute and convalescent COVID-19 was sourced from the United States, Italy and Spain.

Original processing methods: Cell counts per sample came from amplifying reference gene primers. Measured with immunoSEQ multiplex PCR; TCRdb has only the in-frame clones, and not every one. V, J and clone size were drawn from that table, and D and trimming were deduced from the DNA. This table holds hundreds of thousands of clones, around 86% found once. The germline V gene has CDR1 LNHDA and CDR2 SQIVND (reference sequence). The trim removed 6 bases at V and 3 bases at J, leaving 13 bases unmatched. There are 17 residues in the CDR3. Sequencing input: peripheral blood. The rearrangement uses TRBV19 and TRBJ2-3, with 9 bases lining up with TRBD1. This receptor was identified in a woman aged 60-75 years who had recovered from COVID-19. CDR3 in DNA: TGTGCCAGTAGCAACCGACCCGACAGGGGGTGGACAGATACGCAGTATTTT. Protein sequence: CASSNRPDRGWTDTQYF. Supplemented by reference TRBV19 and TRBJ2-3, the full variable domain reads DGGITQSPKYLFRKEGQNVTLSCEQNLNHDAMYWYRQDPGQGLRLIYYSQIVNDFQKGDIAEGYSVSREKKESFPLTVTSAQKNPTAFYLCASSNRPDRGWTDTQYFGPGTRLTVL.